These 17 T cell receptor beta chains were sequenced from one sample in a study of blood T cell repertoires in COVID-19. TCRdb's table, derived via immunoSEQ multiplex PCR, lists solely in-frame clones and lacks some. The sample carries about 520,000 clones, 80% to 90% recorded once. Sequencing was done on a sample of peripheral blood. These receptors came from a human donor in a cohort sampled during active COVID-19.

This sequence joins TRBV6-5 and TRBJ1-1, with D possibly TRBD1 on 6 matching bases. Germline CDR1 and CDR2: MNHEY and SVGAGI. V was pared by 7 bases and J by 2 bases, with 11 bases between. The CDR3 has 13 amino acids. CDR3 in amino acids: CASMRGLNTEAFF. Here the CDR3 DNA reads TGTGCCAGCATGCGGGGGCTCAACACTGAAGCTTTCTTT.

J is TRBJ2-7 and V is TRBV5-1; 9 positions agree with TRBD1. Germline assignment: CDR1 SGHRS and CDR2 YFSETQ. V was pared by 3 bases and J by 2 bases, with 6 bases of the junction left unmatched. CDR3 length equals 15 residues. This CDR3 reads CASSSIGTGTYEQYF. The CDR3 DNA sequence: TGCGCCAGCAGCTCGATAGGGACAGGGACCTACGAGCAGTACTTC. Using reference TRBV5-1 and TRBJ2-7 for the parts outside the CDR3, the full variable domain is KAGVTQTPRYLIKTRGQQVTLSCSPISGHRSVSWYQQTPGQGLQFLFEYFSETQRNKGNFPGRFSGRQFSNSRSEMNVSTLELGDSALYLCASSSIGTGTYEQYFGPGTRLTVT.

The V gene is TRBV3-1 (or the pseudogene TRBV3-2), the J gene TRBJ2-4; no definite D call. The germline gives CDR1 LGHDT, CDR2 YNNKEL (reference sequence). V was clipped by 0 bases and J by 8 bases, with 14 bases between them. This CDR3 spans 15 amino acids. CDR3 in amino acids: CASSQDPLLGDIQYF. In nucleotides, the CDR3 is TGTGCCAGCAGCCAAGACCCACTTTTAGGAGACATTCAGTACTTC.

V gene TRBV29-1 combines with J gene TRBJ1-1; D possibly corresponds to TRBD1 (6 bases). The CDR3 spans 13 residues. Trimming took 8 bases from V and 5 from J, leaving 18 bases between them. The germline V gene encodes CDR1 SQVTM and CDR2 ANQGSEA. The DNA for the CDR3 is TGCAGCTTACAGACCATAGGGGGAACTGAAGCTTTCTTT. It translates to CSLQTIGGTEAFF.

The CDR3 loop reads CASSHEGATSNEQYF. Here the CDR3 DNA reads TGTGCCAGTAGTCATGAGGGGGCCACGTCGAACGAGCAGTACTTC. The chain is built from TRBV19 and TRBJ2-7; TRBD1 matches 7 bases. The trim removed 5 bases at V and 5 bases at J, leaving 12 bases unmatched. The germline CDR1 and CDR2 sequences are LNHDA and SQIVND (reference sequence). The CDR3 length is 15 residues.

This clone was observed a few times. The chain couples TRBV21-1 to TRBJ1-2; the listed D gene, TRBD1, was not tested against the DNA. TRBV21-1 is an annotated pseudogene. The CDR3 covers 17 residues. The CDR3 region has the DNA TGTGCCAGCAGCAAAGGCGACAGGGGATCCTTCCCCTATGGCTACACCTTC. Amino acid sequence: CASSKGDRGSFPYGYTF.

This clone was seen at least ten times. The rearrangement uses TRBV6-7 and TRBJ1-3, with D possibly matching TRBD1 (6 bases). TRBV6-7 is flagged as an ORF with uncertain function. V was cut by 11 bases and J by 0 bases, with 23 bases left in between. This CDR3 contains 17 residues. The CDR3 DNA follows: TGTGCCTGGGGGGGTCAGGGGCTCACCGGCTCTGGAAACACCATATATTTT. Translated, it gives CAWGGQGLTGSGNTIYF.

This clone appeared a single time. The chain employs TRBV5-4 and TRBJ2-5, with TRBD1 identical over 7 bases. The CDR3 has 14 amino acids. Germline loops: CDR1 SGHNT, CDR2 YYREEE (reference sequence). With V trimmed by 5 bases and J by 1 base, 5 bases remained unmatched. The CDR3 sequence is CASSRDSGQETQYF. CDR3 nucleotide sequence: TGTGCCAGCAGTCGGGACAGCGGCCAAGAGACCCAGTACTTC.

The rearrangement links TRBV27 to TRBJ2-2; unclear D gene. The CDR3 runs 12 residues. Germline values: CDR1 MNHEY, CDR2 SMNVEV (reference sequence). V lost 6 bases and J lost 8, with 10 bases in between. CDR3 region: CASSKSGGELFF. DNA for the CDR3: TGTGCCAGCAGCAAATCGGGTGGGGAGCTGTTTTTT.

This clone was detected only once. The chain recombines TRBV27 with TRBJ2-3; unclear D gene. Trimming removed 6 bases from V and 0 bases from J, with 7 bases in between. This CDR3 has 13 residues. CDR1 MNHEY and CDR2 SMNVEV come from the germline V gene (reference sequence). The chain's CDR3 is CASSWRSTDTQYF. In nucleotides, the CDR3 is TGTGCCAGCAGCTGGCGGAGCACAGATACGCAGTATTTT.

The V gene is TRBV5-6, the J gene TRBJ1-2, with TRBD1 identical over 8 bases. Trimming at V came to 3 bases and at J to 6 bases, leaving 4 bases not matched to a gene. CDR1 and CDR2 (germline): SGHDT, YYEEEE. This CDR3 contains 13 residues. The CDR3 loop reads CASSSPGQDGYTF. CDR3 nucleotides: TGTGCCAGCAGCTCCCCGGGACAGGATGGCTACACCTTC. Using reference TRBV5-6 and TRBJ1-2 for the parts outside the CDR3, the full variable domain is DAGVTQSPTHLIKTRGQQVTLRCSPKSGHDTVSWYQQALGQGPQFIFQYYEEEERQRGNFPDRFSGHQFPNYSSELNVNALLLGDSALYLCASSSPGQDGYTFGSGTRLTVV.

In this sample, this clone turned up once. This chain connects TRBV27 to TRBJ2-5; a possible D gene is TRBD1 (5 bases). The germline V gene has CDR1 MNHEY and CDR2 SMNVEV (reference sequence). Trimming removed 10 bases at V and 1 base at J, with 22 bases between. The CDR3 totals 16 residues. CDR3: CATRPRQQRSQETQYF. CDR3 nucleotide sequence: TGTGCCACCCGGCCGAGACAGCAAAGAAGCCAAGAGACCCAGTACTTC.

This clone has a single count. This chain joins TRBV7-3 and TRBJ2-3; D perhaps matches TRBD2 (5 bases). Trimming stripped 2 bases from V and 0 bases from J, with 12 bases between. Germline V lookup: CDR1 SGHTA, CDR2 FQGTGA. This CDR3 region has 16 residues. The CDR3 is CASSLLPGTSTDTQYF. The DNA for the CDR3 is TGTGCCAGCAGCTTACTTCCGGGAACTAGCACAGATACGCAGTATTTT.

The rearrangement joins TRBV28 to TRBJ1-2; possibly TRBD1 for D (5 bases). Germline V gene data show CDR1 as MDHEN and CDR2 as SYDVKM. Trimming removed 1 base from V and 8 bases from J, with 14 bases in between. The CDR3 contains 14 residues. CDR3 nucleotides: TGTGCCAGCAGTTTATCTCAGGGAAGGAAGGGCTACACCTTC. It encodes CASSLSQGRKGYTF.

To note about this clone: The same CDR3 can be traced to other DNA sequences in this sample. The V gene is TRBV7-3, the J gene TRBJ2-6, with D possibly being TRBD2 (5 bases). The V gene's germline CDR1 is SGHTA and CDR2 FQGTGA. CDR3 length: 16 amino acids. V gave up 5 bases and J gave up 0 bases, with 11 bases separating them. The CDR3 DNA reads TGTGCCAGCAGCCTGGACTCGAGCTCTGGGGCCAACGTCCTGACTTTC. It specifies CASSLDSSSGANVLTF.

This clone was seen once. This chain uses TRBV7-9 with TRBJ1-4; D remains ambiguous. The CDR3 is made up of 13 amino acids. CDR1 is SEHNR, CDR2 FQNEAQ, per germline (reference sequence). Trimming shortened V by 0 bases and J by 7 bases, and 6 bases separated the two germline ends. As DNA, the CDR3 is TGTGCCAGCAGCTTAGCCGGTGTTGAAAAACTGTTTTTT. Its translation: CASSLAGVEKLFF.

DNA for the CDR3: TGTGCCAGCAGACTGGACAGGGTGAACACTGAAGCTTTCTTT. Its translation: CASRLDRVNTEAFF. The V and J genes are TRBV4-2 and TRBJ1-1, with 8 bases identical to TRBD1. Trimming removed 6 bases from V and 0 bases from J; junction bases left unmatched: 3. CDR3 length: 14 residues. CDR1 and CDR2 (germline): LGHNA, YNFKEQ.